The next 11 T cell receptor beta chains were all read from a single sample in a study of T cell repertoires in cytomegalovirus infection. TCRdb re-derived calls from the reads in MiXCR, one entry per CDR3 protein. Counted here are some 600,000 distinct CDR3 sequences, around 24% occurring once; the ten biggest clones make up under 8.5%. Sequences were obtained from CD8+ T cells from PBMCs. The receptor source for this set is a human donor in good health (CMV status not recorded). Some clones in this sample may be carry-over from other donors' samples.

This clonotype was seen at least ten times. The chain employs TRBV6-2 or TRBV6-3 and TRBJ2-1; TRBD2 matches at 7 bases. The trim removed 11 bases at V and 7 bases at J, leaving 14 bases unmatched. CDR3 length equals 14 residues. Germline-derived CDR1 and CDR2 are MNHEY and SVGEGT. CDR3 residues: CASRAGVYRNEQFF. The CDR3 coding sequence is TGTGCCTCGCGTGCGGGGGTTTATAGGAATGAGCAGTTCTTC.

This clonotype was seen only a few times. The V gene is TRBV10-3, the J gene TRBJ2-2; 10 nucleotides agree with TRBD1. This CDR3 spans 14 amino acids. J lost 2 bases, V lost 6 bases, and 0 bases had no gene match. CDR1 is ENHRY, CDR2 SYGVKD, per germline. DNA for the CDR3: TGTGCCATCAGGACAGGGGGCAACACCGGGGAGCTGTTTTTT. Translation: CAIRTGGNTGELFF.

This clonotype occurred many times. The V and J genes are TRBV6-4 and TRBJ2-2; D tentatively fits TRBD1 or TRBD2 (5 bases each). The germline V and J ends were trimmed by 3 bases and 3 bases, with 8 bases remaining between them. This CDR3 contains 14 residues. CDR1 and CDR2 from the germline V gene are MRHNA and SNTAGT. CDR3: CASSEGEHTGELFF. CDR3 nucleotides: TGTGCCAGCAGTGAAGGGGAGCACACCGGGGAGCTGTTTTTT.

In DNA form, the CDR3 reads TGTGCCAGCAGTAAGACAGGGGGCGAGACCGCTTACTTC. As protein: CASSKTGGETAYF. J is TRBJ2-7 and V is TRBV7-9, with 10 bases identical to TRBD1. V shed 6 bases, J shed 13 bases, and the junction held 12 bases outside the gene matches. Germline CDR1 is SEHNR and CDR2 is FQNEAQ (reference sequence). CDR3 length: 13 residues.

A note on this clonotype: A much larger clonotype is one base distant, so this may be a read error. This chain connects TRBV7-2 to TRBJ2-6, with 8 bases lining up with TRBD2. The germline gives CDR1 SGHTA, CDR2 FQGNSA. The CDR3 is made up of 16 amino acids. As DNA, the CDR3 is TGTGTCAGCAGCCTAACTAGCGGCTCTGGGGCCAACGTCCTGACTTTC. This encodes CVSSLTSGSGANVLTF.

The gene calls are TRBV11-2 and TRBJ2-3; 9 bases align to TRBD1. Unmatched junction bases numbered 6, after V lost 5 bases and J lost 3 bases. There are 15 residues in the CDR3. Germline CDR1 SGHAT, CDR2 FQNNGV. The CDR3 DNA reads TGTGCCAGCAGCGACACGACAGGGGGAACAGATACGCAGTATTTT. It specifies CASSDTTGGTDTQYF. The complete variable domain, with remaining parts taken from reference TRBV11-2 and TRBJ2-3, reads EAGVAQSPRYKIIEKRQSVAFWCNPISGHATLYWYQQILGQGPKLLIQFQNNGVVDDSQLPKDRFSAERLKGVDSTLKIQPAKLEDSAVYLCASSDTTGGTDTQYFGPGTRLTVL.

In its sample, this clonotype was seen many times. This sequence joins TRBV7-8 and TRBJ2-7; TRBD2 agrees at 11 bases. Losses at the gene ends were 10 bases for V and 4 bases for J; bases not matched to a gene: 12. Germline V CDR1 and CDR2: SGHVS, FQNEAQ. The CDR3 is 15 residues long. The CDR3 nucleotides are TGTGCCACCTCTCTGGGACTAGCGGAGATTTACGAGCAGTACGTC. It translates to CATSLGLAEIYEQYV.

Comment on this clonotype: This likely comes from a read error, as the CDR3 has no conserved phenylalanine or tryptophan at its end. The chain couples TRBV12-5 to TRBJ1-1; no clear D. The V gene's germline CDR1 is LGHNT and CDR2 FRNRAP. The CDR3 has 13 residues. The V end lost 5 bases, the J end lost 4 bases, and 11 bases lay between the germline ends. In DNA form, the CDR3 reads TGTGCTAGTGGTAACCCGACCTTCACTGAAGCTTTCCTT. Translation gives CASGNPTFTEAFL.

In its sample, this clonotype was seen many times. The chain joins TRBV7-8 to TRBJ2-1; D may be TRBD1 (6 bases). The germline V gene has CDR1 SGHVS and CDR2 FQNEAQ. V dropped 6 bases and J dropped 3 bases, with 15 bases sitting between them. This CDR3 spans 15 amino acids. CDR3 protein: CASSPTGGRYNEQFF. The CDR3 nucleotides are TGTGCCAGCAGTCCGACAGGCGGACGCTACAATGAGCAGTTCTTC.

CDR3 amino acids: CASSNSPGTGELFF. The DNA for the CDR3 is TGTGCCAGTAGTAATTCGCCGGGGACCGGGGAGCTGTTTTTT. This chain joins TRBV19 and TRBJ2-2, with D possibly matching TRBD2 (5 bases). The CDR3 runs to 14 residues. Germline values: CDR1 LNHDA, CDR2 SQIVND (reference sequence). The germline V and J ends were trimmed by 4 bases and 5 bases, with 11 bases remaining between them.

The chain uses TRBV7-6 and TRBJ2-7, with D possibly TRBD2 on 6 matching bases. V gave up 1 base and J gave up 6 bases, with 16 bases separating them. Germline CDR1 is SGHVS and CDR2 is FNYEAQ. CDR3 size: 15 residues. The CDR3 loop is CASSLVGGATPEQYV. The CDR3 nucleotides read TGTGCCAGCAGCTTAGTTGGCGGGGCCACTCCCGAGCAGTACGTC.